This T cell receptor (beta chain) derives from a study of spatial heterogeneity in lung cancer (dated by TCRdb to about 2019). Background for the entire study: More beta-chain than alpha-chain transcripts were consistently detected, likely reflecting higher beta-chain transcript abundance. In the raw uncorrected reads, each unique combination of TCR and UMI appeared more than ten times on average. In non-small cell lung cancer, the study made a quantitative comparison of TCR alpha and beta repertoires among multiple tumor regions, matched nontumor lung and blood. At surgery, fewer than 250 tumor regions, fewer than 85 matched nontumor lung samples and 56 PBMC samples were TCR-sequenced for both alpha and beta chains. Nonsynonymous mutation counts, determined by whole-exome sequencing of tumor tissue, were related to features of the TCR repertoire. In tumor regions, TCR transcript counts showed a strong correlation with a T cell transcriptional module score from matched bulk RNA-seq. The investigation overall reported the following: Confirming at a functional level the hypothesis that regional TCRs recognize regional mutations was considered to require additional single-cell paired TCR alpha and beta sequencing. A correlation was observed between the number of expanded intratumoral alpha and beta TCRs and the tumor nonsynonymous mutation count. Counts of ubiquitous and regional expanded TCRs were found to correlate with counts of ubiquitous and regional nonsynonymous mutations, respectively. TCR-seq was estimated to cover only approximately 6.4% of tumor T cells for alpha chains and 13% to 15% for beta chains.

This clonotype was seen only a few times. Its antigen has not been determined. There are no base qualities to consult, and no much larger clone falls within one base. Found in a library prepared for alpha chains, this beta chain is an off-target read, and its abundance has little meaning. Measured from the cysteine to the phenylalanine, the CDR3 is 14 residues long. Only CDR3 DNA is held: 42 bases, read in frame from base 1. Relative to germline, V is 2 bases shorter and J is 5 bases shorter, with 12 bases between their ends. CDR1 and CDR2 are read off the germline V gene as MDHEN and SYDVKM. The protocol used for the library was 5' RACE. The sequencer was a NextSeq 500. To allow correction of PCR and sequencing errors, the TCR library protocol tagged every TCR cDNA molecule with a unique molecular identifier. Per the original workflow: TCR identification, UMI-based error correction and CDR3 extraction were performed with Decombinator tools. Expanded TCRs were defined as those above a frequency of 2 per 1,000, corresponding to the top 1% of the tumor frequency distribution. Expanded tumor TCRs were classed as regional if statistically deemed absent (corrected P<0.05) from at least one tumor region, otherwise ubiquitous. Renyi diversity was computed with the R vegan package after each repertoire had been subsampled 100 times to 5,000 TCRs. CDR3 similarity networks were constructed using string-kernel similarity of amino acid triplets, with links drawn between CDR3s whose pairwise similarity was above 0.82. TCRdb cleaned the public reads at Q25 with fastp, built clones with MiXCR and kept in-frame beta chains. A single entry per CDR3 protein holds the most common genes and DNA from its merged rows. Clone size and V and J calls follow TCRdb, not the original study. The sample table holds 15,000 to 20,000 distinct CDR3 sequences, of which 6.2% were seen once. The ten top clones hold 5.5% to 8% of the sample.

The intended sense of this specimen's time point label: sample taken at primary tumor resection. Samples were obtained from about 69 patients with early-stage, untreated non-small cell lung cancer from the lung TRACERx cohort. Without any cell sorting, TCR sequencing was performed on whole RNA extracted either from tumor and nontumor lung tissue or from cryopreserved PBMC samples. Only patients for whom sufficient RNA was available from at least two tumor regions were selected for TCR sequencing. Before selection, tumor and adjacent nontumor lung specimens were reviewed by a lung pathologist. The chain is made from TRBV28 and TRBJ1-1; the best D guess is TRBD1, with 5 bases matching. The specimen was lung tumor tissue, collected at surgery. The origin of this receptor is a male donor with early-stage non-small cell lung cancer. CDR3 protein: CASSLQSGPTEAFF. The DNA is TGTGCCAGCAGTTTACAATCAGGGCCGACTGAAGCTTTCTTT.